One and the same sample provided the 5 T cell receptor beta chains below, sequenced in a study of T cell responses to AZD1222 COVID-19 vaccine. TCRdb keeps only in-frame clones here, not all; method: immunoSEQ multiplex PCR. The sample holds 120,000 to 150,000 clones; more than 70% are singletons and the top ten take more than 2.5%. Sequencing used peripheral blood, obtained on day 0 of AZD1222 vaccination. Every receptor here comes from an adult in good health.

The chain is built from TRBV7-2 and TRBJ1-1, with no clear D. The CDR3 consists of 15 residues. Germline V CDR1 and CDR2: SGHTA, FQGNSA. V lost 1 base, J lost 2 bases, and 11 bases lay in between. CDR3 residues: CASSLVATPNTEAFF. For the CDR3, the DNA is TGTGCCAGCAGCTTAGTTGCTACCCCTAACACTGAAGCTTTCTTT.

This chain uses TRBV29-1 with TRBJ2-7; 7 positions match TRBD1. Trimming took 4 bases from V and 0 from J; bases not matched to a gene: 3. Germline V gene sequence: CDR1 SQVTM, CDR2 ANQGSEA. The length of the CDR3 is 13 residues. This CDR3 reads CSVARGSSYEQYF. In DNA form, the CDR3 reads TGCAGCGTTGCCAGGGGGAGCTCCTACGAGCAGTACTTC.

The chain couples TRBV19 to TRBJ1-4; 8 positions agree with TRBD1. The CDR3 has 17 amino acids. Losses at the gene ends were 4 bases for V and 3 bases for J; bases not matched to a gene: 10. Germline CDR1 and CDR2: LNHDA and SQIVND (reference sequence). The CDR3: CASSTGQGRGANEKLFF. As DNA, the CDR3 is TGTGCCAGTAGTACCGGACAGGGTCGCGGCGCTAATGAAAAACTGTTTTTT.

The V call is TRBV7-2, the J call TRBJ1-3, with a possible D match to TRBD1 (6 bases). V lost 1 base and J lost 1, with 8 bases in between. There are 15 residues in the CDR3. Germline loops: CDR1 SGHTA, CDR2 FQGNSA. CDR3 region: CASSLGTASGNTIYF. The DNA of the CDR3 is TGTGCCAGCAGCTTAGGGACAGCTTCTGGAAACACCATATATTTT.

The V call is TRBV6-2 or TRBV6-3, the J call TRBJ2-6, with D tentatively TRBD2 (5 bases). The CDR3 totals 17 residues. Trimming removed 2 bases at V and 4 bases at J, with 15 bases between. In germline, CDR1 is MNHEY, CDR2 SVGEGT. CDR3 nucleotide sequence: TGTGCCAGCAGTTACACGAGCGGCCGCTCGGGGGCCAACGTCCTGACTTTC. Its translation: CASSYTSGRSGANVLTF.